Listed below are T cell receptor beta chains from one sample, sequenced in a study of blood T cells in healthy people across ages. One entry per CDR3 protein results from TCRdb running MiXCR on the 5' RACE reads. In the table there are roughly 800,000 distinct CDR3 sequences, roughly 64% of which are singletons. Sequenced: blood. These receptors all come from a man aged 25-40 years in good health. Each CDR3 is given with its conserved first and last residue. The D gene is left open where the match is weak. Not all rows give a size; the values are once, few, many and, for expanded clones, a class.

cdr3_aa | cdr3_nt | j_call | d_call | cdr3_length | clone_size | v_call
CASSLVLWYEQYF | TGTGCCAGCAGCCTAGTGCTCTGGTATGAGCAGTACTTC | TRBJ2-7 | . | 13 | . | TRBV7-2
CASSTGQGRNYGYTF | TGTGCCAGCAGCACCGGACAGGGGAGGAACTATGGCTACACCTTC | TRBJ1-2 | TRBD1 | 15 | . | TRBV7-9
CASSYSIFGGTNYGYTF | TGTGCCAGCAGTTACTCGATTTTCGGCGGCACGAACTATGGCTACACCTTC | TRBJ1-2 | . | 17 | . | TRBV6-5
CASSQRTGRGLHTGELFF | TGCGCCAGCAGCCAAAGAACGGGGCGTGGCCTACACACCGGGGAGCTGTTTTTT | TRBJ2-2 | . | 18 | . | TRBV4-3
CASSPIGRQVPRETQYF | TGTGCCAGCAGCCCCATAGGTAGACAGGTCCCAAGGGAGACCCAGTACTTC | TRBJ2-5 | . | 17 | . | TRBV7-2
CASRTNTGLGYTF | TGTGCCAGCAGAACTAATACAGGGTTAGGCTACACCTTC | TRBJ1-2 | . | 13 | . | TRBV28
CASSELGMTHLFF | TGCGCCAGCAGTGAGTTGGGTATGACCCACCTGTTCTTC | TRBJ2-1 | . | 13 | . | TRBV10-2
CASSYSAGTGTGYTF | TGTGCCAGCAGTTACTCAGCCGGGACAGGGACTGGCTACACCTTC | TRBJ1-2 | TRBD1 | 15 | . | TRBV6-5
CASSSRGSQGTQYF | TGTGCCAGCAGTTCCCGAGGGAGTCAGGGGACCCAGTACTTC | TRBJ2-5 | . | 14 | . | TRBV28
CASSLVGTEYHNEQFF | TGCGCCAGCAGCTTGGTGGGGACAGAGTACCACAATGAGCAGTTCTTC | TRBJ2-1 | TRBD1 | 16 | . | TRBV5-1
CATGLAGNQETQYF | TGTGCCACGGGACTAGCGGGGAACCAAGAGACCCAGTACTTC | TRBJ2-5 | TRBD2 | 14 | . | TRBV10-3
CASSLARNGEQFF | TGCGCCAGCAGCTTGGCTAGAAATGGTGAGCAGTTCTTC | TRBJ2-1 | . | 13 | . | TRBV5-1
CAATGGSGTWEDTQYF | TGTGCCGCCACCGGCGGTTCGGGGACCTGGGAAGATACGCAGTATTTT | TRBJ2-3 | . | 16 | . | TRBV10-3
CASSPDRAGPETQYF | TGTGCCAGCAGTCCAGACAGGGCCGGGCCAGAGACCCAGTACTTC | TRBJ2-5 | TRBD1 | 15 | once | TRBV12-3/TRBV12-4
CANSLRQDRRWYEQYF | TGCGCCAACAGCTTGCGGCAGGACAGAAGGTGGTACGAGCAGTACTTC | TRBJ2-7 | . | 16 | . | TRBV5-1
CASSTSGTTHLETQYF | TGTGCCAGCAGCACATCCGGGACAACCCATTTAGAGACCCAGTACTTC | TRBJ2-5 | . | 16 | . | TRBV11-2
CASSLELGAEWNEQFF | TGTGCCAGCAGCTTAGAGCTCGGGGCGGAGTGGAATGAGCAGTTCTTC | TRBJ2-1 | . | 16 | few | TRBV7-2
CASSLIQGAWNEQFF | TGTGCCAGCAGCCTAATACAGGGGGCATGGAATGAGCAGTTCTTC | TRBJ2-1 | TRBD1 | 15 | . | TRBV6-5
CSFWGVNYEQYF | TGCAGCTTCTGGGGCGTAAACTACGAGCAGTACTTC | TRBJ2-7 | . | 12 | . | TRBV29-1
CSPKDSQETQYF | TGCAGCCCAAAGGACTCTCAAGAGACCCAGTACTTC | TRBJ2-5 | . | 12 | . | TRBV29-1
CATRTVGSYEQYF | TGTGCCACCAGGACAGTGGGCTCCTACGAGCAGTACTTC | TRBJ2-7 | . | 13 | . | TRBV15
CSAPDYARSYGQYF | TGCAGTGCTCCGGACTACGCCCGGTCCTACGGGCAGTACTTC | TRBJ2-5 | . | 14 | . | TRBV20-1
CASSARLEVYQDEQFF | TGTGCCAGCAGCGCCAGACTAGAAGTCTATCAAGATGAGCAGTTCTTC | TRBJ2-1 | . | 16 | . | TRBV14
CATHEKTSGGTGELFF | TGTGCCACCCATGAAAAGACTAGCGGGGGCACCGGGGAGCTGTTTTTT | TRBJ2-2 | TRBD2 | 16 | . | TRBV12-3/TRBV12-4
CASSFNPGALLLEAFF | TGTGCCAGCAGCTTTAATCCCGGGGCCCTCTTACTTGAAGCTTTCTTT | TRBJ1-1 | . | 16 | . | TRBV5-8
CASSLDRGGNQPQHF | TGTGCCAGCAGCTTAGATCGCGGGGGAAATCAGCCCCAGCATTTT | TRBJ1-5 | . | 15 | few | TRBV11-2
CSARAEGADNQPQHF | TGCAGTGCTAGAGCGGAGGGGGCAGACAATCAGCCCCAGCATTTT | TRBJ1-5 | TRBD1 | 15 | many | TRBV20-1
CSVTGTVGVMNTEAFF | TGCAGCGTGACAGGGACCGTGGGTGTAATGAACACTGAAGCTTTCTTT | TRBJ1-1 | TRBD1 | 16 | . | TRBV29-1
CSARDRWEEYGYTF | TGCAGTGCTAGAGACAGGTGGGAGGAGTATGGCTACACCTTC | TRBJ1-2 | . | 14 | . | TRBV20-1
CASSLAGTSGYEQYF | TGCGCCAGCAGCCTCGCAGGGACTAGCGGATACGAGCAGTACTTC | TRBJ2-7 | TRBD2 | 15 | many | TRBV7-2
CASSPPRGVFGDSPNNEQFF | TGTGCCAGCAGCCCACCTAGGGGGGTCTTCGGCGACAGTCCCAACAATGAGCAGTTCTTC | TRBJ2-1 | . | 20 | few | TRBV6-2/TRBV6-3
CASSPSEYRGLRAKNIQYF | TGTGCCAGCAGCCCATCTGAATACAGGGGGCTTAGGGCCAAAAACATTCAGTACTTC | TRBJ2-4 | TRBD1 | 19 | few | TRBV7-8
CASSLSGTSGFQETQYF | TGTGCCAGCAGCTTATCCGGGACTAGCGGGTTCCAAGAGACCCAGTACTTC | TRBJ2-5 | TRBD2 | 17 | once | TRBV28
CASSFMWGSSYEQYF | TGTGCCAGCAGTTTTATGTGGGGGAGCTCCTACGAGCAGTACTTC | TRBJ2-7 | . | 15 | few | TRBV28
CASSPRQGPDQPQHF | TGTGCCAGCTCACCACGGCAGGGACCGGATCAGCCCCAGCATTTT | TRBJ1-5 | . | 15 | . | TRBV18
CASSHGQARGGYTF | TGTGCCAGCAGCCACGGACAGGCCCGTGGCGGCTACACCTTC | TRBJ1-2 | TRBD1 | 14 | . | TRBV5-6
CSASYDYEQYF | TGCAGTGCTTCCTACGACTACGAGCAGTACTTC | TRBJ2-7 | . | 11 | . | TRBV20-1
CASSQEDYFNEQFF | TGTGCCAGCAGCCAAGAAGACTATTTCAATGAGCAGTTCTTC | TRBJ2-1 | . | 14 | . | TRBV14
CASSFGGAYNEQFF | TGTGCCAGCAGCTTTGGGGGGGCTTACAATGAGCAGTTCTTC | TRBJ2-1 | . | 14 | . | TRBV7-3
CASSSPDRPYEQYF | TGTGCCAGCAGCTCCCCCGACAGGCCCTACGAGCAGTACTTC | TRBJ2-7 | . | 14 | . | TRBV9
CASTNTGNEQFF | TGTGCCAGCACGAACACGGGGAATGAGCAGTTCTTC | TRBJ2-1 | . | 12 | . | TRBV3-1
CASSQSPNTEAFF | TGTGCCAGCAGCCAGAGCCCGAACACTGAAGCTTTCTTT | TRBJ1-1 | . | 13 | . | TRBV3-1
CSAKGFTDTQYF | TGCAGTGCTAAAGGGTTCACAGATACGCAGTATTTT | TRBJ2-3 | . | 12 | few | TRBV20-1
CSAEDPGTDYNEQFF | TGCAGTGCGGAGGACCCCGGGACCGATTACAATGAGCAGTTCTTC | TRBJ2-1 | . | 15 | . | TRBV20-1
CASSPSFQGNYEQYF | TGTGCCAGCAGCCCCTCTTTCCAGGGAAACTACGAGCAGTACTTC | TRBJ2-7 | . | 15 | . | TRBV14
CASSPGTEAFF | TGTGCCAGCAGCCCCGGGACAGAAGCTTTCTTT | TRBJ1-1 | . | 11 | few | TRBV6-2/TRBV6-3
CASSFRTAMDEQFF | TGCGCCAGCAGCTTCAGGACTGCTATGGATGAGCAGTTCTTC | TRBJ2-1 | . | 14 | . | TRBV5-1
CASGTGRQQETQYF | TGTGCCAGCGGAACCGGACGCCAGCAAGAGACCCAGTACTTC | TRBJ2-5 | . | 14 | few | TRBV6-2/TRBV6-3
CASSRSPAYGYTF | TGTGCCAGCAGCCGAAGCCCCGCATATGGCTACACCTTC | TRBJ1-2 | . | 13 | . | TRBV12-3/TRBV12-4
CSARIRPGTYEQYF | TGCAGTGCCAGGATACGGCCTGGGACTTACGAGCAGTACTTC | TRBJ2-7 | . | 14 | . | TRBV20-1
CASSSIGGPLGTQYF | TGTGCCAGCAGTTCAATAGGGGGACCCCTGGGGACCCAGTACTTC | TRBJ2-5 | . | 15 | few | TRBV6-6
CSVDRETSTDTQYF | TGCAGCGTTGATCGCGAAACTAGCACAGATACGCAGTATTTT | TRBJ2-3 | . | 14 | many | TRBV29-1
CASSREWTKETQYF | TGTGCCAGCAGCCGGGAATGGACAAAAGAGACCCAGTACTTC | TRBJ2-5 | . | 14 | few | TRBV7-2
CASSLVGGANQETQYF | TGTGCCAGCAGCTTAGTTGGCGGGGCCAACCAAGAGACCCAGTACTTC | TRBJ2-5 | . | 16 | few | TRBV7-2
CASSLTSGRTSQYF | TGTGCCAGCAGCTTAACAAGCGGGAGAACGTCGCAGTACTTC | TRBJ2-5 | TRBD2 | 14 | few | TRBV7-2